This entry lists 20 T cell receptor beta chains sequenced from one sample in a study of blood T cell repertoires in COVID-19. The protocol was immunoSEQ multiplex PCR, while the TCRdb copy is restricted to in-frame clones and leaves out a portion. In the table there are around 140,000 clones, about 83% of which are singletons. The sample was peripheral blood. The receptors were gathered from a man aged 30 to 39 with COVID-19, enrolled during active disease.

This clone was counted a single time. The chain couples TRBV20-1 to TRBJ2-5; D not certain. The V end lost 7 bases, the J end lost 5 bases, and 8 bases lay between the germline ends. The CDR3 has 10 amino acids. The germline CDR1 and CDR2 sequences are DFQATT and SNEGSKA (reference sequence). CDR3 sequence: CSVQRETQYF. Written as DNA, the CDR3 is TGCAGTGTTCAGAGGGAGACCCAGTACTTC.

V is TRBV15 and J is TRBJ2-1, with D perhaps TRBD2 (6 bases). CDR3 size: 15 residues. V shed 0 bases and J shed 0 bases, with 6 bases lying between them. CDR1 is LNHNV, CDR2 YYDKDF, per germline (reference sequence). The CDR3 reads CATSREGGSYNEQFF. The DNA for the CDR3 is TGTGCCACCAGCAGAGAGGGGGGCTCCTACAATGAGCAGTTCTTC.

This rearrangement joins TRBV9 to TRBJ2-3; 9 bases map to TRBD2. The CDR3 spans 15 residues. The germline V gene has CDR1 SGDLS and CDR2 YYNGEE. With V trimmed by 0 bases and J by 5 bases, 4 bases remained unmatched. CDR3 sequence reads: CASSVGAGGEDTQYF. The CDR3, as DNA: TGTGCCAGCAGCGTAGGAGCGGGAGGAGAAGATACGCAGTATTTT. Using reference TRBV9 and TRBJ2-3 for the parts outside the CDR3, the full variable domain is DSGVTQTPKHLITATGQRVTLRCSPRSGDLSVYWYQQSLDQGLQFLIQYYNGEERAKGNILERFSAQQFPDLHSELNLSSLELGDSALYFCASSVGAGGEDTQYFGPGTRLTVL.

CDR3 sequence reads: CSVVPGLAPSYEQYF. CDR3 nucleotide sequence: TGCAGCGTTGTCCCTGGACTAGCGCCATCCTACGAGCAGTACTTC. The V gene is TRBV29-1, the J gene TRBJ2-7; 9 positions match TRBD2. CDR3 length: 15 residues. V dropped 4 bases and J dropped 1; count of bases not matched to a gene: 8. Germline loops: CDR1 SQVTM, CDR2 ANQGSEA.

This clone was found a few times. The rearrangement uses TRBV10-2 and TRBJ1-2; 11 nucleotides align to TRBD1. There are 16 residues in the CDR3. The V and J ends lost 2 bases and 8 bases, in that order; junction bases with no gene match: 10. Germline V gene sequence: CDR1 WSHSY, CDR2 SAAADI. Here the CDR3 DNA reads TGCGCCAGCAGTGAGCTTGGCCGGGACAGGGGGTCAGGCTACACCTTC. This sequence encodes CASSELGRDRGSGYTF.

The chain recombines TRBV28 with TRBJ2-7; D call uncertain. V was shortened by 7 bases and J by 0 bases, with 7 bases between the two germline ends. The germline CDR1 and CDR2 sequences are MDHEN and SYDVKM. The CDR3 runs 12 residues. The DNA of the CDR3 is TGTGCCAGCACTACAGACTCCTACGAGCAGTACTTC. It translates to CASTTDSYEQYF.

The chain combines TRBV7-7 with TRBJ2-3; 8 positions match TRBD2. The CDR3 sequence is 13 residues long. CDR1 is SSHAT and CDR2 is FNYEAQ in the germline V gene (reference sequence). Here the CDR3 DNA reads TGTGCTAGCCCGGGAGGGCCCTCAGATACGCAGTATTTT. It codes for CASPGGPSDTQYF.

The chain employs TRBV5-4 and TRBJ2-1; maybe TRBD1 (5 bases). V lost 4 bases and J 9 bases, leaving 14 bases between the germline ends. The CDR3 is made up of 13 amino acids. Germline values: CDR1 SGHNT, CDR2 YYREEE (reference sequence). CDR3 DNA: TGTGCCAGCAGCCCCCGACGTACAGGTGAGCAGTTCTTC. Its translation is CASSPRRTGEQFF.

The chain recombines TRBV30 with TRBJ2-7; D perhaps matches TRBD1 (6 bases). The length of the CDR3 is 12 residues. Per the germline V gene, CDR1 is GTSNPN and CDR2 is SVGIG (reference sequence). Trimming removed 5 bases from V and 6 bases from J, with 14 bases in between. In DNA, the CDR3 is TGTGCCTGGTTAAGTACAGGGTCCGAGCAGTACTTC. This sequence encodes CAWLSTGSEQYF.

The chain uses TRBV19 and TRBJ2-7; 8 nucleotides line up with TRBD2. V trimming: 4 bases; J trimming: 0 bases; junction bases outside the gene matches: 5. Germline-derived CDR1 and CDR2 are LNHDA and SQIVND (reference sequence). CDR3 length: 15 residues. The CDR3 bases are TGTGCCAGTAGTACGGGAGGGATTGTCTCCTACGAGCAGTACTTC. Protein sequence: CASSTGGIVSYEQYF.

The V and J genes are TRBV10-3 and TRBJ2-1; the match to TRBD2 covers 8 bases. In germline, CDR1 is ENHRY, CDR2 SYGVKD. There are 16 residues in the CDR3. Losses at the gene ends were 4 bases for V and 4 bases for J; bases not matched to a gene: 9. CDR3 protein: CAISVVERERYNEQFF. The CDR3 DNA reads as TGTGCCATCAGTGTGGTGGAGCGGGAGAGGTACAATGAGCAGTTCTTC.

The chain recombines TRBV9 with TRBJ2-2; perhaps TRBD1 as D (6 bases). CDR3 size: 15 residues. Deletions cut 2 bases from V and 3 bases from J, with 11 bases between. Germline V CDR1 and CDR2: SGDLS, YYNGEE. Here the CDR3 DNA reads TGTGCCAGCAGCGTTCCCAGGGGAGACACCGGGGAGCTGTTTTTT. It translates to CASSVPRGDTGELFF.

The rearrangement links TRBV28 to TRBJ1-2, with a tentative D call TRBD1 (6 bases). The CDR3 totals 13 residues. Trimming cost V 3 bases and J 8 bases, with 13 bases left between them. Germline V gives CDR1 MDHEN, CDR2 SYDVKM. The CDR3 is CASSLGGAQGYTF. The CDR3 DNA sequence: TGTGCCAGCAGTTTGGGGGGGGCGCAGGGCTACACCTTC.

The chain employs TRBV10-3 and TRBJ2-1; possible D gene TRBD2, 6 bases. The CDR3 covers 18 residues. CDR1 and CDR2 from the germline V gene are ENHRY and SYGVKD. The V end lost 5 bases, the J end lost 5 bases, and 25 bases lay between the germline ends. The CDR3: CAISPLATIGGPHNEQFF. As DNA, the CDR3 is TGTGCCATCAGTCCCCTAGCGACGATCGGAGGGCCCCACAATGAGCAGTTCTTC.

The chain links TRBV6-1 to TRBJ2-7; weak D call: TRBD1 (5 bases). Per the germline V gene, CDR1 is MNHNS and CDR2 is SASEGT. This CDR3 has 13 residues. V was clipped by 3 bases and J by 3 bases, with 9 bases between them. In nucleotides, the CDR3 is TGTGCCAGCAGTGACGCAGGGCTCTACGAGCAGTACTTC. Amino acid sequence: CASSDAGLYEQYF.

This clone was observed once. This sequence joins TRBV6-6 and TRBJ2-1, with 9 bases identical to TRBD2. The germline V gene has CDR1 MNHNY and CDR2 SVGAGI (reference sequence). This CDR3 region has 16 residues. V lost 6 bases, J lost 0 bases, and 6 bases stayed unmatched. The CDR3 nucleotides are TGTGCCAGCAGAGTCAATAGCGGGAGCTCCTACAATGAGCAGTTCTTC. Translated, it gives CASRVNSGSSYNEQFF.

The chain has TRBV19 and TRBJ2-2, with D hard to call. This CDR3 is built from 13 residues. V was pared by 5 bases and J by 3 bases, with 7 bases between. CDR1 LNHDA and CDR2 SQIVND come from the germline V gene (reference sequence). CDR3 sequence reads: CASSARDTGELFF. Here the CDR3 DNA reads TGTGCCAGTAGTGCCCGGGACACCGGGGAGCTGTTTTTT.

This chain joins TRBV2 and TRBJ2-1; 7 nucleotides match TRBD2. With 7 bases clipped from V and 10 bases from J, the junction kept 7 bases outside the gene matches. The CDR3 length is 12 residues. In germline, CDR1 is SNHLY, CDR2 FYNNEI. Here the CDR3 DNA reads TGTGCCAGCAAGCGGGGTTTAGGAGAGCAGTTCTTC. Protein product: CASKRGLGEQFF.

The chain is built from TRBV29-1 and TRBJ2-5; D gene uncertain. The germline V gene encodes CDR1 SQVTM and CDR2 ANQGSEA. V was trimmed by 2 bases and J by 5 bases, leaving 18 bases between them. The CDR3 has 15 residues. CDR3 nucleotides: TGCAGCGTTGAACTGACCTCACCACAGTGGGAGACCCAGTACTTC. Its protein is CSVELTSPQWETQYF.

The genes are TRBV6-2 or TRBV6-3 and TRBJ2-1, with 8 bases matching TRBD1. Looked up from germline, CDR1 is MNHEY and CDR2 is SVGEGT. This CDR3 contains 14 residues. The V gene end was trimmed by 5 bases and the J gene end by 10 bases; junction bases not matched to a gene: 10. The CDR3 protein is CASSTPRQGWEQFF. CDR3 sequence (DNA): TGTGCCAGCAGTACCCCTCGACAGGGGTGGGAGCAGTTCTTC.